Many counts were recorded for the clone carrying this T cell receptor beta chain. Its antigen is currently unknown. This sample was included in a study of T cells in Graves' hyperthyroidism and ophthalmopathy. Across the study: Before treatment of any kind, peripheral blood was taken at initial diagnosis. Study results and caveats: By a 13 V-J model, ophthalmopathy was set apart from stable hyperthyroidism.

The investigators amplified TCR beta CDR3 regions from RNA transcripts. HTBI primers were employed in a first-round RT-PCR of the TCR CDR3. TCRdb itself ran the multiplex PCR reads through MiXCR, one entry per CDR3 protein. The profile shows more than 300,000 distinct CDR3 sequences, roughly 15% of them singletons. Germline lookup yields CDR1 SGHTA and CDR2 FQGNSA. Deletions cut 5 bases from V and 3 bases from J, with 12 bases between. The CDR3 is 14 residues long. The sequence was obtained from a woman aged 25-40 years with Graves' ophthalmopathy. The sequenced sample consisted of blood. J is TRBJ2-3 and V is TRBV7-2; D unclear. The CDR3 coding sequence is TGTGCCAGCAGCCTCTCCATAGGGACAGATACGCAGTATTTT. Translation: CASSLSIGTDTQYF.